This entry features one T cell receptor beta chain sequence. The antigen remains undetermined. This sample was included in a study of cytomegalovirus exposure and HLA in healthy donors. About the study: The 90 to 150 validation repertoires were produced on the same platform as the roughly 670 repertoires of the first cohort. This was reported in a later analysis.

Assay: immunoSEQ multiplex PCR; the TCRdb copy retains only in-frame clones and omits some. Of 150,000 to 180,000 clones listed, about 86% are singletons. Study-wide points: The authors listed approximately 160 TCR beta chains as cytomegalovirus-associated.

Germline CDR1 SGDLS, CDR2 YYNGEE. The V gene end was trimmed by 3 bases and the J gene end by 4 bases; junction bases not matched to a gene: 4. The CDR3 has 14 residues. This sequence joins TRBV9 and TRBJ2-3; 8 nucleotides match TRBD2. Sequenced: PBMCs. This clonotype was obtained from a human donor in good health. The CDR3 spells CASSDGTRPDTQYF. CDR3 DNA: TGTGCCAGCAGCGACGGGACTAGACCAGATACGCAGTATTTT.